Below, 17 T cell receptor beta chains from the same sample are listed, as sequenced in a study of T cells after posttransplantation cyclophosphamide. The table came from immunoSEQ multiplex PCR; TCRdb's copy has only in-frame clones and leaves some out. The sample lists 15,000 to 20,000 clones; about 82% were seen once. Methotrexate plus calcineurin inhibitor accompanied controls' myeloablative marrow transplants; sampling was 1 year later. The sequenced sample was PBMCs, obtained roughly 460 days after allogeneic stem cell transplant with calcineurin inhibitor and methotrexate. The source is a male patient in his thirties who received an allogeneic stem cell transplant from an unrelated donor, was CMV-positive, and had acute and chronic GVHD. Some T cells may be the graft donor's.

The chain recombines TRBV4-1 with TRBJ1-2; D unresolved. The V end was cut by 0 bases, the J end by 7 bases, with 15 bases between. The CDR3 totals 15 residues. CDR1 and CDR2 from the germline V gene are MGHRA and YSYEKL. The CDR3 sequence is CASSQDTLRDTGYTF. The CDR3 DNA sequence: TGCGCCAGCAGCCAAGACACCCTACGAGATACTGGCTACACCTTC.

The chain's CDR3 is CASSLDRASYNEQFF. The CDR3 DNA sequence: TGTGCCAGCAGCTTGGACAGGGCCTCCTACAATGAGCAGTTCTTC. The chain uses TRBV5-6 and TRBJ2-1; D is possibly TRBD1 (6 bases). The CDR3 is 15 residues long. V dropped 0 bases and J dropped 0 bases, with 7 bases sitting between them. CDR1 is SGHDT, CDR2 YYEEEE, per germline.

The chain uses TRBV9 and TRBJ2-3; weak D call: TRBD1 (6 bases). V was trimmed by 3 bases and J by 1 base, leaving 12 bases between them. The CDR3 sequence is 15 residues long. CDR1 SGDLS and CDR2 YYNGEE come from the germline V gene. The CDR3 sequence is CASSANREGTDTQYF. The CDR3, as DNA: TGTGCCAGCAGCGCCAACAGGGAAGGCACAGATACGCAGTATTTT.

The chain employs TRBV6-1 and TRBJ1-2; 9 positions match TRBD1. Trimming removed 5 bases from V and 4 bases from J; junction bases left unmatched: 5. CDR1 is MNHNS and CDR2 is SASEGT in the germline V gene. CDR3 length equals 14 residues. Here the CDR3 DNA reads TGTGCCAGCAGTTGGTCGGGACAGGGCTATGGCTACACCTTC. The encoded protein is CASSWSGQGYGYTF.

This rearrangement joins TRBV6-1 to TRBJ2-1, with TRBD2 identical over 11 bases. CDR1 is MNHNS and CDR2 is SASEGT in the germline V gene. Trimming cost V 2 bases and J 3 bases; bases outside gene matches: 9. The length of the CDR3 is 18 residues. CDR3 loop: CASSEQGLAGGIYNEQFF. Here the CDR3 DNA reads TGTGCCAGCAGTGAACAAGGGCTAGCGGGGGGAATCTACAATGAGCAGTTCTTC.

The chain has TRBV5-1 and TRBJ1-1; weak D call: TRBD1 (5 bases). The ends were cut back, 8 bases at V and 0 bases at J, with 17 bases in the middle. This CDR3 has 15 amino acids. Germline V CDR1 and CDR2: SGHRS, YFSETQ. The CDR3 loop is CASTLAGGLNTEAFF. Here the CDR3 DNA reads TGCGCCAGTACCCTCGCGGGGGGTCTGAACACTGAAGCTTTCTTT.

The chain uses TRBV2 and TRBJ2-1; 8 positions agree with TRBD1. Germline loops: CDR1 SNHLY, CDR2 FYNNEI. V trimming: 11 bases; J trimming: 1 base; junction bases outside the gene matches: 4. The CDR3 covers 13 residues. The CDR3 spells CAGRDRSYNEQFF. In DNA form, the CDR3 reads TGTGCCGGACGGGACAGGTCCTACAATGAGCAGTTCTTC.

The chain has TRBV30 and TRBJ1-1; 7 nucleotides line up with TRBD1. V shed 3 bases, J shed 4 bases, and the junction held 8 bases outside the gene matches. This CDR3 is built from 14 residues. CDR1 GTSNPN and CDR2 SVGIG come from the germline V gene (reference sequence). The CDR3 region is CAWSPNRGATEAFF. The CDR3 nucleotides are TGTGCCTGGAGCCCGAACAGGGGAGCCACTGAAGCTTTCTTT.

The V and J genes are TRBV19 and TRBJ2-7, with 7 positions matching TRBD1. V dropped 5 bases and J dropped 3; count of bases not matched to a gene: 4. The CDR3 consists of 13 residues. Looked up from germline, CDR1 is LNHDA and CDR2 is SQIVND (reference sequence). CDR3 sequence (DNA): TGTGCCAGTAGTCCGGGACAGCTCTACGAGCAGTACTTC. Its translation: CASSPGQLYEQYF. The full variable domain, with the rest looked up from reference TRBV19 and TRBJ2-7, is DGGITQSPKYLFRKEGQNVTLSCEQNLNHDAMYWYRQDPGQGLRLIYYSQIVNDFQKGDIAEGYSVSREKKESFPLTVTSAQKNPTAFYLCASSPGQLYEQYFGPGTRLTVT.

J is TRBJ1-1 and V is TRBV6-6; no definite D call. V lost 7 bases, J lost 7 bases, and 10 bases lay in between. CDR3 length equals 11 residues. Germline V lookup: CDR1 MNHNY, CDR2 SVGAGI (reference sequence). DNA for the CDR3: TGTGCCAGCACCCCCCAGGATGAAGCTTTCTTT. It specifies CASTPQDEAFF.

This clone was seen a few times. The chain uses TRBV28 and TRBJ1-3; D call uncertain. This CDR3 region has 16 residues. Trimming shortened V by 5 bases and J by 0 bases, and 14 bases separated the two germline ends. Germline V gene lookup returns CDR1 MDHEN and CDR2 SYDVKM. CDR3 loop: CASSRPGVASGNTIYF. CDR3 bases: TGTGCCAGCAGTCGCCCCGGGGTTGCCTCTGGAAACACCATATATTTT.

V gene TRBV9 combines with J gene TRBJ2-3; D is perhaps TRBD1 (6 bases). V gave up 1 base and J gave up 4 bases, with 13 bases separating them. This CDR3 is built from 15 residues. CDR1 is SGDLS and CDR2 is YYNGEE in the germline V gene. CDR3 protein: CASSVRQGWSDTQYF. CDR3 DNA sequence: TGTGCCAGCAGCGTAAGGCAGGGGTGGTCAGATACGCAGTATTTT.

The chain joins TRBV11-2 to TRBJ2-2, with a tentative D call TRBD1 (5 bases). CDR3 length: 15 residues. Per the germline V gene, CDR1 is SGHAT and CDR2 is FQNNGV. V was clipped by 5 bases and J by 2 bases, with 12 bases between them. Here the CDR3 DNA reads TGTGCCAGCAGCACTCGACAGACAAACACCGGGGAGCTGTTTTTT. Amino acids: CASSTRQTNTGELFF.

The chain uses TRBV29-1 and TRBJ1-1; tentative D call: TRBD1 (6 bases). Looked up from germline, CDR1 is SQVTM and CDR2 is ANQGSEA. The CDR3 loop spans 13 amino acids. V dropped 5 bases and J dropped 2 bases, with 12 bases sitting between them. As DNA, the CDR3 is TGCAGCGTTCTTACAGGGTTAAACACTGAAGCTTTCTTT. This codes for CSVLTGLNTEAFF.

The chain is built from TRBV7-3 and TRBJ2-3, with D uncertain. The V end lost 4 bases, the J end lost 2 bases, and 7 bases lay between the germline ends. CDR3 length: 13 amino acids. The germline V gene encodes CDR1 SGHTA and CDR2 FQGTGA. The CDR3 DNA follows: TGTGCCAGCAGCTCCTACCTCACAGATACGCAGTATTTT. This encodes CASSSYLTDTQYF.

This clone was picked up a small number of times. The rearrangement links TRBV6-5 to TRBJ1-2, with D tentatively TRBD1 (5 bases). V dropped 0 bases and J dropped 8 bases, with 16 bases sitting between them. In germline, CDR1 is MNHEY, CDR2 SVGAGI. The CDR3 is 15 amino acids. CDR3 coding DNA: TGTGCCAGCAGTTACTCGAGGACCCAGGGTTTGGGCTACACCTTC. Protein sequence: CASSYSRTQGLGYTF.

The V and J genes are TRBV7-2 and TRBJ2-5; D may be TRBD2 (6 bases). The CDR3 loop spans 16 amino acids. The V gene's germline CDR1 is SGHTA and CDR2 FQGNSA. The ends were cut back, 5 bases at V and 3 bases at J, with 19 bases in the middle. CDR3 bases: TGTGCCAGCAGCCCCCTTGGAGGGCGGGTAGAAGAGACCCAGTACTTC. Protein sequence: CASSPLGGRVEETQYF. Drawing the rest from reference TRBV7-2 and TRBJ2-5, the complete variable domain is GAGVSQSPSNKVTEKGKDVELRCDPISGHTALYWYRQSLGQGLEFLIYFQGNSAPDKSGLPSDRFSAERTGGSVSTLTIQRTQQEDSAVYLCASSPLGGRVEETQYFGPGTRLLVL.